Listed below are T cell receptor beta chains from one sample, sequenced in a study of T cell clonotyping in hematopoietic cell transplantation. TCRdb's copy holds only in-frame clones and misses some; the assay was immunoSEQ multiplex PCR. The sample contains some 14,000 clones, about three fifths of which appear only once. The sequenced sample consisted of PBMCs. Receptor source: a human donor who either received an allogeneic hematopoietic cell transplant for a myeloid malignancy or was a related donor (not recorded which). Some clones in this sample may be carry-over from other donors' samples. Both conserved end residues are part of each CDR3. D genes are given only for firm matches. Not every row has a clone size; where given, it reads once, few, many or a size class.

NA	TRBV7-2	13	TRBJ1-2	NA	CAVRAGLGYGYTF	TGTGCCGTACGCGCGGGGCTGGGCTATGGCTACACCTTC
NA	TRBV5-4	13	TRBJ2-5	NA	CASSSGPQETQYF	TGTGCCAGCAGCTCGGGCCCTCAAGAGACCCAGTACTTC
NA	TRBV29-1	13	TRBJ1-1	NA	CSVESQGTPEAFF	TGCAGCGTTGAGTCACAGGGTACGCCTGAAGCTTTCTTT
NA	TRBV4-1	15	TRBJ2-4	NA	CASSPFGTPGDIQYF	TGCGCCAGCAGCCCTTTTGGGACGCCTGGGGACATTCAGTACTTC
once	TRBV28	15	TRBJ2-1	TRBD2	CASIKPGGFDNEQFF	TGTGCCAGCATCAAACCCGGGGGGTTTGACAATGAGCAGTTCTTC
NA	TRBV29-1	14	TRBJ1-1	TRBD1	CSIETGQMNTEAFF	TGCAGCATTGAGACGGGACAGATGAACACTGAAGCTTTCTTT
NA	TRBV27	12	TRBJ2-7	NA	CASSLGQGGQYF	TGTGCCAGCAGTTTAGGCCAGGGGGGCCAGTACTTC
few	TRBV4-3	19	TRBJ2-3	TRBD2	CASSQDPGLAGGWSDTQYF	TGCGCCAGCAGCCAAGACCCGGGACTAGCGGGAGGATGGTCAGATACGCAGTATTTT
few	TRBV25-1	17	TRBJ2-4	TRBD2	CASSPSGGVYGKNIQYF	TGTGCCAGCTCCCCTAGCGGGGGGGTATACGGCAAAAACATTCAGTACTTC
once	TRBV28	15	TRBJ2-6	NA	CASIMALSGANVLTF	TGTGCCAGCATAATGGCTCTCTCTGGGGCCAACGTCCTGACTTTC
few	TRBV7-2	16	TRBJ1-5	NA	CASSSGASRSNQPQHF	TGTGCCAGCAGCTCTGGGGCTTCTCGGAGCAATCAGCCCCAGCATTTT
few	TRBV2	13	TRBJ2-2	NA	CATRGDNTGELFF	TGTGCCACCAGAGGGGATAACACCGGGGAGCTGTTTTTT
NA	TRBV7-3	13	TRBJ2-2	NA	CASSTKGTGELFF	TGTGCCAGCAGCACCAAGGGAACCGGGGAGCTGTTTTTT
NA	TRBV30	15	TRBJ1-1	TRBD1	CACSVGGWKDTEAFF	TGTGCCTGTTCAGTAGGGGGCTGGAAGGACACTGAAGCTTTCTTT
NA	TRBV9	16	TRBJ2-5	TRBD2	CASSPSGGEWEETQYF	TGTGCCAGCAGTCCAAGCGGGGGGGAATGGGAGGAGACCCAGTACTTC
NA	TRBV28	13	TRBJ2-3	NA	CASRASMTDTQYF	TGTGCCAGCAGAGCCTCCATGACAGATACGCAGTATTTT
few	TRBV11-2	13	TRBJ2-1	NA	CASSVASGGEQFF	TGTGCCAGCAGCGTGGCGTCCGGGGGTGAGCAGTTCTTC
few	TRBV4-2	14	TRBJ2-5	NA	CASSQDQEQQTQYF	TGTGCCAGCAGCCAAGATCAGGAGCAACAGACCCAGTACTTC
few	TRBV6-5	14	TRBJ1-1	TRBD1	CASNPTGPFTEAFF	TGTGCCAGCAACCCGACAGGGCCTTTCACTGAAGCTTTCTTT
NA	TRBV7-6	14	TRBJ1-4	TRBD1	CASSSGTVNEKLFF	TGTGCCAGCAGCTCCGGGACAGTTAATGAAAAACTGTTTTTT
NA	TRBV7-9	13	TRBJ2-3	TRBD2	CASSPGGRDTQYF	TGTGCCAGCAGCCCTGGCGGGAGGGATACGCAGTATTTT
NA	TRBV14	17	TRBJ1-1	NA	CASSQDDGGQSNTEAFF	TGTGCCAGCAGCCAAGATGATGGTGGACAGAGCAACACTGAAGCTTTCTTT
NA	TRBV2	15	TRBJ2-5	NA	CASSEAVELQETQYF	TGTGCCAGCAGTGAAGCCGTGGAGCTACAAGAGACCCAGTACTTC
NA	TRBV5-6	15	TRBJ2-2	TRBD1	CASSLGRGPTGELFF	TGTGCCAGCAGCTTAGGCAGGGGGCCGACCGGGGAGCTGTTTTTT
NA	TRBV13	14	TRBJ1-5	NA	CASSNTRGNQPQHF	TGTGCCAGCAGCAACACGAGGGGGAATCAGCCCCAGCATTTT
NA	TRBV5-4	18	TRBJ2-3	NA	CASSGGASKRTSTDTQYF	TGTGCCAGCAGCGGGGGGGCCTCTAAACGGACTAGCACAGATACGCAGTATTTT
NA	TRBV7-6	15	TRBJ1-1	NA	CASSLVVGPGTEAFF	TGTGCCAGCAGCTTAGTCGTGGGCCCCGGTACTGAAGCTTTCTTT
NA	TRBV4-2	15	TRBJ2-7	TRBD1	CASSRQDRGLYEQYF	TGTGCCAGCAGCCGCCAGGACAGGGGGCTCTACGAGCAGTACTTC
NA	TRBV30	13	TRBJ1-5	NA	CAWGSSDNQPQHF	TGTGCCTGGGGAAGCAGTGACAATCAGCCCCAGCATTTT
NA	TRBV28	10	TRBJ2-7	NA	CASSPPHPYF	TGTGCCAGCAGTCCCCCCCACCCGTACTTC
NA	TRBV4-1	15	TRBJ2-7	TRBD2	CASSQTSGFTYEQYF	TGCGCCAGCAGCCAGACTAGCGGATTTACCTACGAGCAGTACTTC
NA	TRBV27	16	TRBJ1-5	NA	CASRARDGQNNQPQHF	TGTGCCAGCAGGGCCAGGGACGGGCAAAACAATCAGCCCCAGCATTTT
few	TRBV29-1	15	TRBJ1-1	NA	CSATRREPTNTEAFF	TGCAGCGCCACCCGGCGGGAGCCCACGAACACTGAAGCTTTCTTT
few	TRBV6-5	12	TRBJ1-1	NA	CASSFGQTEAFF	TGTGCCAGCAGTTTCGGACAGACTGAAGCTTTCTTT
NA	TRBV10-3	12	TRBJ1-4	NA	CASGGPNEKLFF	TGTGCCTCTGGGGGACCGAATGAAAAACTGTTTTTT
NA	TRBV4-3	17	TRBJ1-1	NA	CASSPEDGSGKNTEAFF	TGCGCCAGCAGCCCAGAAGATGGATCCGGGAAGAACACTGAAGCTTTCTTT
once	TRBV9	15	TRBJ2-1	TRBD2	CASSDDGRPGDEQFF	TGTGCCAGCAGCGACGACGGGAGGCCGGGGGATGAGCAGTTCTTC
NA	TRBV29-1	14	TRBJ2-7	NA	CSVVGTGVSYEQYF	TGCAGCGTTGTCGGAACAGGAGTCTCCTACGAGCAGTACTTC
NA	TRBV25-1	15	TRBJ2-1	TRBD2	CASSDRLAVYNEQFF	TGTGCCAGCAGTGACAGACTAGCCGTATACAATGAGCAGTTCTTC
NA	TRBV27	14	TRBJ2-5	NA	CASKEGPPQSAQYF	TGTGCCAGCAAGGAGGGGCCCCCCCAGTCGGCCCAGTACTTC
NA	TRBV6-5	13	TRBJ1-5	NA	CASSYGRNQPQHF	TGTGCCAGCAGTTATGGGCGAAATCAGCCCCAGCATTTT
NA	TRBV2	13	TRBJ1-3	NA	CASSDEGRNTIYF	TGTGCCAGCAGTGATGAAGGGAGAAACACCATATATTTT
NA	TRBV28	13	TRBJ1-5	NA	CASSLGGRQPQHF	TGTGCCAGCAGTCTAGGGGGACGTCAGCCCCAGCATTTT
NA	TRBV9	14	TRBJ2-7	NA	CASSTGTPSYEQYF	TGTGCCAGCAGTACCGGGACACCCTCCTACGAGCAGTACTTC
NA	TRBV4-3	16	TRBJ1-6	TRBD1	CASSPVPGPTDRALHF	TGCGCCAGCAGCCCCGTTCCGGGACCGACCGACAGGGCCCTCCACTTT
NA	TRBV30	12	TRBJ2-3	NA	CAWSVQELGQYF	TGTGCCTGGAGTGTACAAGAGTTGGGGCAGTATTTT
few	TRBV30	13	TRBJ2-5	NA	CAGRGGYGETQYF	TGTGCCGGAAGGGGGGGGTACGGCGAGACCCAGTACTTC
NA	TRBV2	15	TRBJ2-3	TRBD2	CASSILAGGTGTQYF	TGTGCCAGCAGTATCCTAGCGGGGGGGACAGGTACGCAGTATTTT
few	TRBV6-5	13	TRBJ1-4	NA	CASSYSGLEKLFF	TGTGCCAGCAGTTACAGCGGGTTGGAAAAACTGTTTTTT
NA	TRBV5-6	16	TRBJ2-7	NA	CASSSLVGQGIYEQYF	TGTGCCAGCAGCTCCCTAGTCGGGCAGGGGATATACGAGCAGTACTTC
few	TRBV30	14	TRBJ1-4	NA	CAWSVLQEGEKLFF	TGTGCCTGGAGTGTCCTACAGGAGGGGGAAAAACTGTTTTTT
NA	TRBV19	13	TRBJ1-1	NA	CASSMGRTVKAFF	TGTGCCAGTAGTATGGGTAGGACAGTCAAAGCTTTCTTT
NA	TRBV6-5	13	TRBJ1-1	NA	CASSARGGTEAFF	TGTGCCAGCAGTGCGCGGGGGGGGACTGAAGCTTTCTTT
NA	TRBV29-1	15	TRBJ2-7	TRBD1	CSVEEGQGKLYEQYF	TGCAGCGTTGAAGAGGGACAGGGAAAACTCTACGAGCAGTACTTC
NA	TRBV4-3	15	TRBJ2-5	NA	CASSQEGRGGETQYF	TGCGCCAGCAGCCAAGAGGGGAGAGGGGGAGAGACCCAGTACTTC
NA	TRBV29-1	14	TRBJ2-7	TRBD1	CSVEIIGTGYEQYF	TGCAGCGTTGAAATTATCGGGACAGGCTACGAGCAGTACTTC
medium-sized	TRBV5-6	13	TRBJ1-2	TRBD1	CASSGQGAYGYTF	TGTGCCAGCAGCGGACAGGGGGCCTACGGCTACACCTTC
NA	TRBV4-3	13	TRBJ1-1	NA	CASSQGPRREAFF	TGCGCCAGCAGCCAAGGCCCCAGGCGTGAAGCTTTCTTT
NA	TRBV5-8	13	TRBJ2-7	TRBD2	CASSRERGGEQYF	TGTGCCAGCAGCCGAGAGCGGGGGGGCGAGCAGTACTTC